The 30 T cell receptor beta chains below come from one sample, sequenced in a study of blood T cell repertoires in COVID-19 (dated by TCRdb to between 2020 and 2021). The protocol used for the library was the immunoSEQ multiplex PCR assay. The table comes from immuneACCESS by way of TCRdb, which keeps in-frame sequences with V and J called. Part of the clones is missing from these tables; in studies checked, under half for an unresolved V gene and the rest for unknown reasons. Present in this sample are about 55,000 clones, approximately 92% of which were seen just once. Of the sample, around 6.5% falls within the top ten clones. Sequenced material: peripheral blood. All receptors come from a middle-aged man with active COVID-19.

The V and J genes are TRBV4-1 and TRBJ1-4; 11 bases map to TRBD1. Germline values: CDR1 MGHRA, CDR2 YSYEKL. V was pared by 6 bases and J by 6 bases, with 3 bases of the junction left unmatched. This CDR3 is built from 14 residues. The CDR3 sequence is CASRRGQGDEKLFF. CDR3 DNA sequence: TGCGCCAGCAGACGGGGACAGGGGGATGAAAAACTGTTTTTT.

The rearrangement uses TRBV3-1 (or the pseudogene TRBV3-2) and TRBJ1-4, with D possibly matching TRBD1 (6 bases). The CDR3 consists of 16 residues. Germline V CDR1 and CDR2: LGHDT, YNNKEL (reference sequence). Trimming removed 5 bases from V and 5 bases from J, with 18 bases in between. The CDR3, as DNA: TGTGCCAGCAGCTCCCGACCGGGACAATCGAATGAAAAACTGTTTTTT. It is translated as CASSSRPGQSNEKLFF.

V usage is TRBV19 and J usage is TRBJ2-6, with D tentatively TRBD1 (6 bases). The V gene's germline CDR1 is LNHDA and CDR2 SQIVND (reference sequence). Trimming took 3 bases from V and 0 from J, leaving 9 bases between them. The CDR3 has 16 residues. DNA for the CDR3: TGTGCCAGTAGTATGACCAGGGGCTCTGGGGCCAACGTCCTGACTTTC. Protein sequence: CASSMTRGSGANVLTF.

The chain has TRBV5-1 and TRBJ2-2, with D possibly TRBD2 on 6 matching bases. V lost 5 bases to trimming and J lost 4 bases, with 18 bases between them. The CDR3 consists of 16 residues. Per germline, CDR1 SGHRS and CDR2 YFSETQ. The CDR3 loop reads CASSSSPGRVTGELFF. Here the CDR3 DNA reads TGCGCCAGCAGTTCGTCCCCCGGGAGAGTCACCGGGGAGCTGTTTTTT.

This chain uses TRBV6-1 with TRBJ1-5; D call uncertain. The CDR3 runs 13 residues. Trimming took 1 base from V and 5 from J, leaving 6 bases between them. Looked up from germline, CDR1 is MNHNS and CDR2 is SASEGT. CDR3 sequence: CASSEGGDQPQHF. Written as DNA, the CDR3 is TGTGCCAGCAGTGAAGGTGGAGATCAGCCCCAGCATTTT.

The rearrangement uses TRBV28 and TRBJ1-6; D call uncertain. Trimming cost V 7 bases and J 4 bases, with 8 bases left between them. This CDR3 comprises 13 residues. Looked up from germline, CDR1 is MDHEN and CDR2 is SYDVKM. The CDR3 protein is CASISGYNSPLHF. CDR3 nucleotide sequence: TGTGCCAGCATTTCAGGATATAATTCACCCCTCCACTTT.

The rearrangement joins TRBV19 to TRBJ2-1; 12 positions match TRBD2. CDR3 length: 16 amino acids. The trim removed 4 bases at V and 3 bases at J, leaving 4 bases unmatched. Per the germline V gene, CDR1 is LNHDA and CDR2 is SQIVND (reference sequence). The CDR3 region has the DNA TGTGCCAGTAGTAAAGGGACTAGCGGGTTCTACAATGAGCAGTTCTTC. This translates into CASSKGTSGFYNEQFF.

To note about this clone: The junction departs from germline at one end; a sequencing error may be responsible. V gene TRBV27 combines with J gene TRBJ2-7; TRBD1 aligns across 7 bases. The CDR3 runs to 11 residues. Germline-derived CDR1 and CDR2 are MNHEY and SMNVEV (reference sequence). This chain's CDR3 is CASSRGQDLNF. In nucleotides, the CDR3 is TGTGCCAGCAGTAGAGGACAGGACTTGAACTTC.

In DNA form, the CDR3 reads TGCGCCAGCAGCTTCCCTCCGACAGACCACACCGGGGAGCTGTTTTTT. Residues: CASSFPPTDHTGELFF. J is TRBJ2-2 and V is TRBV5-1; D possibly corresponds to TRBD1 (5 bases). The V gene's germline CDR1 is SGHRS and CDR2 YFSETQ. This CDR3 region has 16 residues. The germline V and J ends were trimmed by 2 bases and 3 bases, with 14 bases remaining between them.

The chain joins TRBV5-6 to TRBJ1-3; perhaps TRBD1 as D (6 bases). Trimming shortened V by 0 bases and J by 3 bases, and 10 bases separated the two germline ends. There are 15 residues in the CDR3. Germline loops: CDR1 SGHDT, CDR2 YYEEEE. Here the CDR3 reads CASSLVGALGNTIYF. The CDR3 DNA reads as TGTGCCAGCAGCTTGGTGGGGGCACTTGGAAACACCATATATTTT.

CDR3 in DNA: TGTGCCAGCAGCGTAGGGGGACTAGCGGGTATAGAGACCCAGTACTTC. Translation: CASSVGGLAGIETQYF. The V call is TRBV9, the J call TRBJ2-5; the match to TRBD2 covers 12 bases. The V gene's germline CDR1 is SGDLS and CDR2 YYNGEE. V lost 0 bases, J lost 4 bases, and 4 bases stayed unmatched. The CDR3 is made up of 16 amino acids.

The rearrangement joins TRBV15 to TRBJ2-5; 8 positions match TRBD1. CDR3 length: 16 amino acids. The V segment lost 3 bases and the J segment 6 bases; nucleotides outside the gene matches: 12. Germline V gene data show CDR1 as LNHNV and CDR2 as YYDKDF (reference sequence). CDR3 nucleotides: TGTGCCACCAGCAGTGCCCCCGGACAGGGATTACAGACCCAGTACTTC. It translates to CATSSAPGQGLQTQYF.

The V and J genes are TRBV29-1 and TRBJ2-1; 7 bases align to TRBD1. The CDR3 is made up of 15 amino acids. The germline V gene has CDR1 SQVTM and CDR2 ANQGSEA. J gave up 0 bases and V 6 bases, and 8 bases lay outside the gene matches. CDR3 DNA: TGCAGCGTCCTGACAGGGAGCTTCTCCTACAATGAGCAGTTCTTC. Translating gives CSVLTGSFSYNEQFF.

The J gene is TRBJ1-1, the V gene TRBV11-2; D is perhaps TRBD1 (5 bases). CDR3 length: 13 amino acids. CDR1 is SGHAT and CDR2 is FQNNGV in the germline V gene. V was trimmed by 3 bases and J by 1 base, leaving 6 bases between them. Here the CDR3 reads CASSFTGNTEAFF. The CDR3, as DNA: TGTGCCAGCAGCTTCACAGGGAACACTGAAGCTTTCTTT.

The gene calls are TRBV7-2 and TRBJ2-2; no reliable D call. Germline lookup yields CDR1 SGHTA and CDR2 FQGNSA. This CDR3 comprises 13 residues. Trimming took off 7 bases at V and 0 bases at J, with 6 bases between the two ends. The DNA of the CDR3 is TGTGCCAGCACCCAAACGAACACCGGGGAGCTGTTTTTT. Encoded protein: CASTQTNTGELFF. Complete variable domain (other parts from reference TRBV7-2 and TRBJ2-2): GAGVSQSPSNKVTEKGKDVELRCDPISGHTALYWYRQSLGQGLEFLIYFQGNSAPDKSGLPSDRFSAERTGGSVSTLTIQRTQQEDSAVYLCASTQTNTGELFFGEGSRLTVL.

V usage is TRBV30 and J usage is TRBJ1-1; no reliable D call. V was clipped by 4 bases and J by 2 bases, with 14 bases between them. Germline values: CDR1 GTSNPN, CDR2 SVGIG (reference sequence). The CDR3 contains 14 residues. The DNA for the CDR3 is TGTGCCTGGACCATATCCCTCAGTAACACTGAAGCTTTCTTT. Encoded protein: CAWTISLSNTEAFF.

V gene TRBV11-2 combines with J gene TRBJ2-2; possibly TRBD1 for D (6 bases). The germline V gene encodes CDR1 SGHAT and CDR2 FQNNGV. CDR3 size: 14 residues. V lost 11 bases, J lost 6 bases, and 19 bases lay in between. The CDR3 nucleotides are TGTGCCTCTCGCCATACAAGGGGGTCCGGGGAGCTGTTTTTT. This sequence encodes CASRHTRGSGELFF.

The V call is TRBV7-2, the J call TRBJ1-1, with a tentative D call TRBD1 (6 bases). The CDR3 consists of 14 residues. Germline CDR1 SGHTA, CDR2 FQGNSA. The ends were cut back, 5 bases at V and 1 base at J, with 11 bases in the middle. CDR3 in DNA: TGTGCCAGCAGCGCCGCAGGGGCGAACACTGAAGCTTTCTTT. As protein: CASSAAGANTEAFF.

The chain links TRBV4-2 to TRBJ2-1; 9 bases are a match to TRBD1. V dropped 0 bases and J dropped 7; count of bases not matched to a gene: 7. The CDR3 length is 16 residues. Germline V CDR1 and CDR2: LGHNA, YNFKEQ. This CDR3 is CASSQELWTGENEQFF. The CDR3, as DNA: TGTGCCAGCAGCCAAGAACTCTGGACAGGGGAGAATGAGCAGTTCTTC.

The chain has TRBV19 and TRBJ1-5, with D possibly matching TRBD1 (5 bases). The V end lost 6 bases, the J end lost 4 bases, and 10 bases lay between the germline ends. This CDR3 is built from 13 residues. The germline gives CDR1 LNHDA, CDR2 SQIVND (reference sequence). In nucleotides, the CDR3 is TGTGCCAGTAGACAGGTTCGGAATCAGCCCCAGCATTTT. This gives the protein CASRQVRNQPQHF. The whole variable domain, remainder taken from reference TRBV19 and TRBJ1-5, is DGGITQSPKYLFRKEGQNVTLSCEQNLNHDAMYWYRQDPGQGLRLIYYSQIVNDFQKGDIAEGYSVSREKKESFPLTVTSAQKNPTAFYLCASRQVRNQPQHFGDGTRLSIL.

The gene calls are TRBV6-5 and TRBJ2-5, with TRBD1 matching 8 bases. Germline V gene lookup returns CDR1 MNHEY and CDR2 SVGAGI. The ends lost 6 bases at V and 2 bases at J; junction bases unmatched: 5. The CDR3 loop spans 14 amino acids. CDR3 sequence reads: CASRSGTGQETQYF. The CDR3 DNA reads TGTGCCAGCAGGTCCGGGACAGGACAAGAGACCCAGTACTTC.

The chain combines TRBV19 with TRBJ1-5; 8 bases fit TRBD1. V shed 6 bases, J shed 4 bases, and the junction held 5 bases outside the gene matches. Germline V gives CDR1 LNHDA, CDR2 SQIVND (reference sequence). The CDR3 has 14 residues. CDR3 bases: TGTGCCAGTAGCCGGGACAGGTGGAATCAGCCCCAGCATTTT. Amino acids: CASSRDRWNQPQHF.

This chain joins TRBV19 and TRBJ1-1; D perhaps matches TRBD1 (6 bases). V was clipped by 5 bases and J by 1 base, with 26 bases between them. This CDR3 has 19 amino acids. Germline loops: CDR1 LNHDA, CDR2 SQIVND (reference sequence). The CDR3: CASSPDVRQSTGQNTEAFF. CDR3 in DNA: TGTGCCAGTAGTCCCGACGTCCGACAGAGCACAGGGCAGAACACTGAAGCTTTCTTT.

The chain joins TRBV7-2 to TRBJ2-7; no clear D gene. The germline V gene encodes CDR1 SGHTA and CDR2 FQGNSA. V lost 2 bases to trimming and J lost 3 bases, with 5 bases between them. This CDR3 comprises 12 residues. The CDR3 DNA reads as TGTGCCAGCAGCTTACAGGACTACGAGCAGTACTTC. Translated: CASSLQDYEQYF.

The rearrangement joins TRBV6-6 to TRBJ2-7; D call uncertain. The CDR3 covers 14 residues. Trimming cost V 1 base and J 3 bases, with 10 bases left between them. CDR1 is MNHNY and CDR2 is SVGAGI in the germline V gene (reference sequence). DNA for the CDR3: TGTGCCAGCAGTTACTTCCGAGCCCACTACGAGCAGTACTTC. It translates to CASSYFRAHYEQYF.

This clone was seen only a few times. Here the CDR3 reads CASSLEGGRIYETQYF. The DNA of the CDR3 is TGCGCCAGCAGCTTGGAGGGCGGGAGGATTTACGAGACCCAGTACTTC. V gene TRBV5-1 combines with J gene TRBJ2-5; 8 bases are a match to TRBD2. Per germline, CDR1 SGHRS and CDR2 YFSETQ. The J segment lost 5 bases and the V segment lost 0 bases, leaving 9 bases of the junction unmatched. CDR3 length: 16 residues.

The chain couples TRBV7-2 to TRBJ2-7; perhaps TRBD1 as D (5 bases). Trimming shortened V by 3 bases and J by 6 bases, and 18 bases separated the two germline ends. The CDR3 extends over 15 amino acids. CDR1 and CDR2 from the germline V gene are SGHTA and FQGNSA. The CDR3 DNA sequence: TGTGCCAGCAGCTTGGGGCGTAGGGTCTTTATCGAGCAGTACTTC. As protein: CASSLGRRVFIEQYF.

The chain carries TRBV7-2 and TRBJ2-5, with unresolved D. The CDR3 runs to 13 residues. Germline V gene data show CDR1 as SGHTA and CDR2 as FQGNSA. Between the trimmed V and J ends, which lost 3 bases and 10 bases, there was a span of 15 bases. DNA of the CDR3: TGTGCCAGCAGCTTGGTAACAGCCGCTAACCAGTACTTC. It encodes CASSLVTAANQYF.

The chain couples TRBV6-2 or TRBV6-3 to TRBJ2-4, with TRBD2 as a possible D gene (7 bases). The V gene lost 7 bases and the J gene lost 0 bases, with 22 bases spanning the gap. This CDR3 spans 18 amino acids. Germline lookup yields CDR1 MNHEY and CDR2 SVGEGT. Here the CDR3 DNA reads TGTGCCAGCACCCCCACGTTTGGGGGGGCTATAGCCAAAAACATTCAGTACTTC. Translated, it gives CASTPTFGGAIAKNIQYF.

About this clone itself: Distinct nucleotide sequences in the sample also encode this CDR3. The chain recombines TRBV3-1 (or the pseudogene TRBV3-2) with TRBJ2-7, with D possibly matching TRBD2 (6 bases). Trimming shortened V by 3 bases and J by 3 bases, and 9 bases separated the two germline ends. This CDR3 comprises 13 residues. CDR1 and CDR2 (germline): LGHDT, YNNKEL (reference sequence). As DNA, the CDR3 is TGTGCCAGCAGCCAGCGGGGTGGCTACGAGCAGTACTTC. It is translated as CASSQRGGYEQYF.